This T cell receptor beta chain is from a study of blood T cells in healthy people across ages. This clonotype was observed a few times. The V segment lost 0 bases and the J segment 1 base; nucleotides outside the gene matches: 7. The length of the CDR3 is 19 residues. Germline assignment: CDR1 SGHTA and CDR2 FQGNSA. Primed by a sample-barcoded 5' primer and a J-beta primer mix, a second PCR proceeded for 7 to 11 cycles. The template-switch adaptor, which had 12 random nucleotides, put a tag on each cDNA molecule. TCRdb re-called the 5' RACE reads through MiXCR, storing one row per CDR3 protein. The sample has around 850,000 distinct CDR3 sequences, roughly 34% seen once.

This TCR came from a man between 18 and 29 years old in good health. The V and J genes are TRBV7-2 and TRBJ2-2; 11 nucleotides agree with TRBD2. The sequenced sample was blood. CDR3 coding DNA: TGTGCCAGCAGCTTAGCTCCTTCGGGACTAGCGGTGAACACCGGGGAGCTGTTTTTT. Its translation is CASSLAPSGLAVNTGELFF. The full variable domain, completed using reference TRBV7-2 and TRBJ2-2, is GAGVSQSPSNKVTEKGKDVELRCDPISGHTALYWYRQSLGQGLEFLIYFQGNSAPDKSGLPSDRFSAERTGGSVSTLTIQRTQQEDSAVYLCASSLAPSGLAVNTGELFFGEGSRLTVL.